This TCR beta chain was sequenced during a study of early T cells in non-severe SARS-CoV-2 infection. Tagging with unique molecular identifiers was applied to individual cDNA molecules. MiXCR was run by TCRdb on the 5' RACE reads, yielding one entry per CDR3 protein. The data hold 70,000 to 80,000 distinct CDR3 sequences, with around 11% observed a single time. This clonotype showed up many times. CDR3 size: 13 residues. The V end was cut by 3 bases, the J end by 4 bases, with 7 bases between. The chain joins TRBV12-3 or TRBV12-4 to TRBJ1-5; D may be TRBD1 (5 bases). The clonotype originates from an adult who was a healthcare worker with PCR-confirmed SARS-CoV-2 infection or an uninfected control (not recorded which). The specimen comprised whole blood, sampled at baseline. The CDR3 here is CASSFGGNQPQHF. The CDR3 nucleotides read TGTGCCAGCAGTTTCGGGGGTAATCAGCCCCAGCATTTT.